These T cell receptor beta chains were read from a single sample in a study of response to subunit inactivated influenza vaccine. TCRdb redid the calling of the RT-PCR reads with MiXCR, one entry per CDR3 protein. The repertoire consists of over 750,000 distinct CDR3 sequences, with less than 25% occurring once and the leading ten covering about a tenth. Material: PBMCs from blood, obtained 5 to 6 days after vaccination. The source is a man aged 45-65 years who received an inactivated influenza vaccine. Both conserved end residues are trimmed from each CDR3. Fields, in order: V gene, J gene, CDR3 protein.

>TRBV20-1|TRBJ2-7
SARDTLAVRPYEQY
>TRBV12-3/TRBV12-4|TRBJ2-3
ASSLQRQGQY
>TRBV5-1|TRBJ2-6
ASSDLAGVSSGANVLT
>TRBV5-1|TRBJ2-7
ASSTAGEQY
>TRBV4-3|TRBJ2-5
ASSQDRGYETQY
>TRBV4-1|TRBJ2-4
ASSQGWSGVGDIQY
>TRBV4-3|TRBJ2-1
ASSQSRDSYNEQF
>TRBV4-2|TRBJ2-2
ASSQPADSRTNTGELF
>TRBV12-3/TRBV12-4|TRBJ2-3
ASEPRSTDTQY
>TRBV28|TRBJ2-5
ASSFLDRGKTQY
>TRBV20-1|TRBJ2-5
SARATQETQY
>TRBV5-6|TRBJ2-7
ASSFWGIDEQY
>TRBV5-1|TRBJ2-2
ASSFRDSYTGELF
>TRBV3-1|TRBJ2-7
ASSQGGEQY
>TRBV24-1|TRBJ2-1
ATSDNLGDEQF
>TRBV27|TRBJ1-4
ASSRNRGRLSEKLF
>TRBV5-1|TRBJ2-7
ASSLGQEYYEQY
>TRBV10-3|TRBJ2-3
AISKTGGVMDTQY
>TRBV15|TRBJ2-7
ATSREANSYEQY
>TRBV12-3/TRBV12-4|TRBJ2-5
ASSRGTIQETQY
>TRBV6-1|TRBJ2-7
ASRINGQTYEQY
>TRBV5-1|TRBJ2-1
ASSLGLAHNEQF
>TRBV7-2|TRBJ2-1
ASSQRGVEQF
>TRBV20-1|TRBJ2-7
SARGGQGMNEQY
>TRBV6-5|TRBJ2-7
ASSYETGPGYEQY
>TRBV4-2|TRBJ2-5
ASSQDSGGGKETQY
>TRBV20-1|TRBJ2-3
SARPRYGRDRTDTQY
>TRBV20-1|TRBJ2-5
SAVPRGLETQY
>TRBV20-1|TRBJ2-3
TGWARTDTQY